This TCR beta chain was captured by sequencing in a study of blood T cell repertoires in COVID-19. As originally analysed: Scientists estimated how many nucleated cells there were by amplifying reference gene primers. This table comes from immunoSEQ multiplex PCR, and its TCRdb copy is limited to in-frame clones, with some not included. V and J calls and clone size are those listed in that table; D and trimming were worked out from the DNA. The data contain around 300,000 clones, roughly nine tenths of them singletons. The CDR3 spans 16 residues. Germline V gene data show CDR1 as SGHRS and CDR2 as YFSETQ. J gave up 3 bases and V 2 bases, and 7 bases lay outside the gene matches. Participants were aged 18 to 89 years from some 24 US areas. Recovered status in Cohort 3 required two negative PCRs, clearance, or symptom resolution.

Sequencing was carried out using PBMCs or T cells enriched from blood (not recorded which). The clonotype was recovered from a woman younger than 30 who had recovered from COVID-19. The gene calls are TRBV5-1 and TRBJ2-7; 11 bases agree with TRBD2. CDR3 nucleotide sequence: TGCGCCAGCAGCTTCCATAGCGGGGGGGCAAGCTACGAGCAGTACTTC. Amino acid sequence: CASSFHSGGASYEQYF.